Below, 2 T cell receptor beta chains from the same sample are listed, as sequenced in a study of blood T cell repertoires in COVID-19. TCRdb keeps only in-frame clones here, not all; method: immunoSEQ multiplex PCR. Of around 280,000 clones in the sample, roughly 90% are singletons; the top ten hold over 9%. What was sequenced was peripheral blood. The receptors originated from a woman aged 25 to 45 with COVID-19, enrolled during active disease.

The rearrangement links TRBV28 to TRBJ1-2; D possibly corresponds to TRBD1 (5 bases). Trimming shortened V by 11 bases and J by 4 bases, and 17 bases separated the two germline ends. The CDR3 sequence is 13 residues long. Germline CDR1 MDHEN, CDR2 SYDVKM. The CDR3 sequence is CALGQSYPYGYTF. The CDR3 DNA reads TGTGCCCTGGGGCAATCCTACCCCTATGGCTACACCTTC.

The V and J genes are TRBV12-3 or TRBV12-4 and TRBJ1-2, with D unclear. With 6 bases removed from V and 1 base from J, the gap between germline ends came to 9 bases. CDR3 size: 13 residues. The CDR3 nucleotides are TGTGCCAGCAGCTATACAGTTAACTATGGCTACACCTTC. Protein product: CASSYTVNYGYTF.